This T cell receptor beta chain was captured by sequencing in a study of tumor-infiltrating lymphocytes in primary liver carcinoma. At the level of the study: Samples had roughly 3.65 to 7.5 million productive TCRbeta reads, comparable between tissue types.

Germline assignment: CDR1 SGHAT and CDR2 FQNNGV. The CDR3 covers 13 residues. Trimming cost V 5 bases and J 2 bases, with 9 bases left between them. Starting from around 500 ng of total RNA, TCR beta cDNA was produced with a primer in the constant region. TCR beta libraries came from three nested multiplex PCR rounds using slightly modified ARM-PCR. The first two PCR rounds, around 11 cycles each, used TRBV1-TRBV30 forward primers and a C-beta reverse primer. A single record per CDR3 protein comes from TCRdb applying MiXCR to the multiplex PCR reads. Of 45,000 or so distinct CDR3 sequences listed, more than 70% are singletons. Study observations and caveats: Tumor-blood pairs (like tumor-adjacent pairs) overlapped less than tumor region pairs did. Tumors had a top-250-clone fraction that was significantly higher than blood (p = 0.039).

Taking about 17-31 mg of unsorted bulk tissue, the authors co-extracted RNA and DNA. Surgeons resected the patients' primary liver carcinomas. This clonotype has only a few counts. The target antigen is unknown. The clonotype originates from a woman under 40 with primary liver carcinoma and hepatitis B virus infection. The V gene is TRBV11-2, the J gene TRBJ2-5; no firm D call. Sequences were obtained from tumor-adjacent normal liver tissue. The CDR3 spells CASSGRPQETQYF. The CDR3 DNA is TGTGCCAGCAGCGGACGGCCACAAGAGACCCAGTACTTC.